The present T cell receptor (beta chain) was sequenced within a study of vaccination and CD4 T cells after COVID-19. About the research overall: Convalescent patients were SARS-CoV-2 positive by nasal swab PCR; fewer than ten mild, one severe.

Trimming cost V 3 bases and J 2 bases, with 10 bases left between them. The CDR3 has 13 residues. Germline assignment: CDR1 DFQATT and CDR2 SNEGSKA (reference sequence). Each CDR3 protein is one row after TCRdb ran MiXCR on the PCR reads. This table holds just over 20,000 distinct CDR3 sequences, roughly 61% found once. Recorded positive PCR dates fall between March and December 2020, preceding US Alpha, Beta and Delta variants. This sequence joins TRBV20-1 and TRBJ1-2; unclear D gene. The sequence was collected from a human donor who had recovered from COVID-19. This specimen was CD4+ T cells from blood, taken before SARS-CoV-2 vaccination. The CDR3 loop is CSASPHTNYGYTF. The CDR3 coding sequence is TGCAGTGCTAGTCCCCACACAAACTATGGCTACACCTTC.